This record covers a single T cell receptor (beta chain). The CDR3 is 15 residues long. Germline loops: CDR1 SGDLS, CDR2 YYNGEE. Trimming took 0 bases from V and 3 from J; bases not matched to a gene: 3. The sample is drawn from a study of T cell responses to AZD1222 COVID-19 vaccine. Some clones are missing from TCRdb's copy, which holds only in-frame ones; the method was immunoSEQ multiplex PCR. The sample carries approximately 180,000 clones, roughly nine tenths recorded once. The TCR originated in an adult in good health. Here the sequenced sample was peripheral blood, taken on day 0 of AZD1222 vaccination. The rearrangement joins TRBV9 to TRBJ1-5; 7 nucleotides agree with TRBD1. CDR3 in DNA: TGTGCCAGCAGCGTAGGGGGACAGTACAATCAGCCCCAGCATTTT. This gives the protein CASSVGGQYNQPQHF.